This TCR beta chain is from a study of cytomegalovirus exposure and HLA in healthy donors (dated by TCRdb to 2016 to 2017). Regarding the research as a whole: The roughly 670 repertoires of the first cohort and the 120 validation repertoires were produced on the same platform, according to a later analysis. The study aimed to test whether cataloging public T cell receptors could reveal signatures of past pathogen exposure. A separate validation cohort of roughly 110 different subjects was used in addition to the approximately 640-subject first cohort. The study combined high-throughput TCR immunosequencing, statistical association of individual TCRs with disease status, and machine learning to predict cytomegalovirus infection status.

The donors were included in the validation cohort of approximately 120 subjects, a group kept apart from the roughly 670-subject first cohort. The investigation overall reported the following: It was suggested by the authors that the approach could potentially be generalized to other disease states and immunological phenotypes. The classifier was reported to diagnose cytomegalovirus status with high specificity and sensitivity in both the original and validation cohorts. The study gave a list of under 200 TCR beta chains associated with cytomegalovirus. A later analysis had no HLA typing for the validation cohort, so co-occurrence there was scored across all 120 or so repertoires. In vitro tests confirmed that three of the cytomegalovirus-associated TCR beta chains recognize cytomegalovirus antigens. Of the cluster scores, roughly 93% were above 0 in a later analysis, which found that TCRs clustered in the first cohort also tended to co-occur in the 95 to 150 validation repertoires. While some public TCRs were present in many individuals, most TCR sequences turned up only very rarely across donors.

In regard to this clone: There is no known antigen for this receptor. There are no base qualities to consult, and no much larger clone falls within one base.

CDR1 DFQATT and CDR2 SNEGSKA are derived from the germline V gene (reference sequence). The trim is 2 bases for V and 8 bases for J, with a gap of 7 bases between the germline ends. The cysteine opens and the phenylalanine closes a CDR3 of 11 amino acids. CDR3 DNA only is kept here, 33 bases in frame from base 1. The library was produced with the immunoSEQ multiplex PCR assay. On the study's bioinformatics: To diagnose cytomegalovirus status from the catalog of TCR beta chain sequences, a statistical classification framework was built. TCRdb took over this immuneACCESS table, retaining in-frame rearrangements with V and J assigned. Such tables are incomplete; in checked studies, under half of the missing clones stem from an unresolved V gene, and the remainder is unexplained. V and J calls plus clone size are reproduced from that table; the DNA served to infer D and trimming. The sample records hundreds of thousands of clones, more than 85% of which are singletons. The top ten clones comprise 9.5% to 15% of the sample.

The specimen sequenced was PBMCs. This TCR derives from a man aged 18-30 years in good health and CMV-seropositive. The chain is assembled from TRBV20-1 and TRBJ2-1; the D gene is not confidently resolved. The CDR3 region: CSARFTHEQFF. In nucleotides, the sequence is TGCAGTGCTAGATTTACCCATGAGCAGTTCTTC.